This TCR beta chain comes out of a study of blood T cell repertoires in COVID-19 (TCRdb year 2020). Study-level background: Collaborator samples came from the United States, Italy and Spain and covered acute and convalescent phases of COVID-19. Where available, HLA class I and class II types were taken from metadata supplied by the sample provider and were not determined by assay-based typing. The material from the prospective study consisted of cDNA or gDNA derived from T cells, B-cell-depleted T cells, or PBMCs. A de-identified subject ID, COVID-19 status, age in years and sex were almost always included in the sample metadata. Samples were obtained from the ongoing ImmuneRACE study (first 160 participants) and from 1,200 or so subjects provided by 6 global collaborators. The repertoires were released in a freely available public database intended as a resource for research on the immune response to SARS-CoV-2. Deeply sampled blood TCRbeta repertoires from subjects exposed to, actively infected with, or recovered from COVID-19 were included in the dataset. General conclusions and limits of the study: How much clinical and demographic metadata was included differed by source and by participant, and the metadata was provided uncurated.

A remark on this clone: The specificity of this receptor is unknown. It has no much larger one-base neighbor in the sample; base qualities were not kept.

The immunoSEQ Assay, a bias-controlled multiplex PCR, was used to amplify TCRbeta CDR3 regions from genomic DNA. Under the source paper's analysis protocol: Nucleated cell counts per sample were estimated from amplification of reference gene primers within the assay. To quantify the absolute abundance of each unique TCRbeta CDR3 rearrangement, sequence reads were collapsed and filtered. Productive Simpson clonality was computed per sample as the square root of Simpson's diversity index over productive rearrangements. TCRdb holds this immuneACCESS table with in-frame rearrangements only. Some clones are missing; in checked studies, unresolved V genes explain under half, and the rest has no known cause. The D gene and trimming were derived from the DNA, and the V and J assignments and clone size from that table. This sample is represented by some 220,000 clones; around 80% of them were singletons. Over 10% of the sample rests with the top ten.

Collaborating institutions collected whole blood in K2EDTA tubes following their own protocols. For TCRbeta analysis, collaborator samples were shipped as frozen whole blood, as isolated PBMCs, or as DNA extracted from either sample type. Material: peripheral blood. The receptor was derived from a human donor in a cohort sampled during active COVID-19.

CDR3 protein: CAISVHGEGGQPLSSYNEQFF. The sequenced DNA is TGTGCCATCAGTGTACACGGGGAGGGTGGGCAACCCCTAAGCTCCTACAATGAGCAGTTCTTC. Recombination connected TRBV10-3 to TRBJ2-1, and 7 junction bases match TRBD2. As encoded in the germline V gene, CDR1 is ENHRY while CDR2 is SYGVKD. Its CDR3 holds 21 amino acids, cysteine through phenylalanine. Only the CDR3 region is kept as DNA, spanning 63 bases read in frame from base 1. Germline trimming amounts to 4 bases on V and 0 bases on J, with 21 as the count of junction bases outside the gene matches.